Below, 12 T cell receptor beta chains from the same sample are listed, as sequenced in a study of blood T cell repertoires in COVID-19. This table comes from immunoSEQ multiplex PCR, and its TCRdb copy is limited to in-frame clones, with some not included. The sample has roughly 90,000 clones, almost 80% seen once. Sequencing was performed on peripheral blood. Every receptor here comes from a human donor in a cohort sampled during active COVID-19.

The chain recombines TRBV10-1 with TRBJ2-3; 8 bases map to TRBD2. The germline V gene has CDR1 WNHNN and CDR2 SYGVQD (reference sequence). This CDR3 comprises 14 residues. V dropped 6 bases and J dropped 2; count of bases not matched to a gene: 4. The CDR3 loop reads CASSRGGSTDTQYF. In nucleotides, the CDR3 is TGCGCCAGCAGCCGGGGGGGTTCCACAGATACGCAGTATTTT.

The chain is built from TRBV12-3 or TRBV12-4 and TRBJ2-5; D not resolved. The CDR3 extends over 11 amino acids. Trimming stripped 2 bases from V and 5 bases from J, with 3 bases between. The CDR3 DNA reads as TGTGCCAGCAGTTTACTGGAGACCCAGTACTTC. It is translated as CASSLLETQYF.

This chain's CDR3 is CASSAPGTGRRHNEQFF. The CDR3 DNA reads TGTGCCAGCAGCGCCCCCGGGACAGGGCGCCGTCACAATGAGCAGTTCTTC. The chain employs TRBV9 and TRBJ2-1; 9 bases are a match to TRBD1. The trim removed 3 bases at V and 5 bases at J, leaving 12 bases unmatched. The CDR3 has 17 amino acids. Germline assignment: CDR1 SGDLS and CDR2 YYNGEE.

The genes are TRBV6-5 and TRBJ1-5; D is ambiguous. V lost 6 bases, J lost 2 bases, and 14 bases lay in between. The CDR3 is 15 residues long. Germline lookup yields CDR1 MNHEY and CDR2 SVGAGI. CDR3 loop: CASSVWRSGNQPQHF. The CDR3, as DNA: TGTGCCAGCAGCGTCTGGAGATCGGGCAATCAGCCCCAGCATTTT.

The table lists this clone with many counts. The chain is built from TRBV3-1 (or the pseudogene TRBV3-2) and TRBJ1-5, with D unclear. The V gene's germline CDR1 is LGHDT and CDR2 YNNKEL (reference sequence). V was clipped by 4 bases and J by 3 bases, with 13 bases between them. This CDR3 is built from 15 residues. CDR3 in DNA: TGTGCCAGCAGCCCGGGAGGGCAGTACAATCAGCCCCAGCATTTT. Translated: CASSPGGQYNQPQHF.

The chain couples TRBV28 to TRBJ2-5, with D perhaps TRBD1 (5 bases). This CDR3 is built from 14 residues. CDR1 MDHEN and CDR2 SYDVKM come from the germline V gene. V gave up 6 bases and J gave up 4 bases, with 15 bases separating them. CDR3 sequence (DNA): TGTGCCAGCAGGCGAAGGGGCACGAGAGAGACCCAGTACTTC. It encodes CASRRRGTRETQYF.

The chain joins TRBV28 to TRBJ2-4; 9 positions match TRBD2. Germline assignment: CDR1 MDHEN and CDR2 SYDVKM. The CDR3 loop spans 18 amino acids. After removal of 8 bases from V and 0 bases from J, the junction contained 14 bases not matched to a gene. CDR3 DNA sequence: TGTGCCAGCCGTCCTGCTAGCGGGAAACGCTTAGCCAAAAACATTCAGTACTTC. Its protein is CASRPASGKRLAKNIQYF.

In nucleotides, the CDR3 is TGTGCCAGCAGCTTTGAGGGGGCTTCGGGAAACACCATATATTTT. Encoded protein: CASSFEGASGNTIYF. The chain links TRBV13 to TRBJ1-3, with 7 bases that match TRBD1. Germline V gene sequence: CDR1 PRHDT, CDR2 FYEKMQ (reference sequence). V lost 3 bases and J lost 4; bases outside the gene matches: 6. CDR3 length: 15 residues.

V is TRBV28 and J is TRBJ2-7, with a possible D match to TRBD2 (5 bases). This CDR3 is 11 amino acids long. Per the germline V gene, CDR1 is MDHEN and CDR2 is SYDVKM. Trimming cost V 8 bases and J 4 bases, with 9 bases left between them. The CDR3 region is CASAGLYEQYF. The CDR3 nucleotides read TGTGCCAGCGCTGGACTTTACGAGCAGTACTTC.

The rearrangement joins TRBV10-1 to TRBJ1-2; D remains ambiguous. This CDR3 has 13 amino acids. Trimming pared 2 bases from V and 2 bases from J, leaving 6 bases between. Germline CDR1 reads WNHNN; CDR2 reads SYGVQD (reference sequence). The chain's CDR3 is CASSEHGNYGYTF. DNA for the CDR3: TGCGCCAGCAGTGAGCACGGGAACTATGGCTACACCTTC.

The chain uses TRBV2 and TRBJ2-5, with TRBD2 matching 7 bases. Germline lookup yields CDR1 SNHLY and CDR2 FYNNEI. With 4 bases clipped from V and 4 bases from J, the junction kept 6 bases outside the gene matches. The CDR3 has 14 residues. CDR3 DNA: TGTGCCAGCAGTGCTCGGGGGGTCGGAGAGACCCAGTACTTC. Translating gives CASSARGVGETQYF.

The chain recombines TRBV9 with TRBJ2-5, with 9 bases matching TRBD1. CDR1 and CDR2 from the germline V gene are SGDLS and YYNGEE. CDR3 length: 16 residues. J was trimmed by 4 bases and V by 4 bases; bases with no gene match: 11. Written as DNA, the CDR3 is TGTGCCAGCAGCCGTAGTCGGGACAGGGTTCTAGAGACCCAGTACTTC. Its translation: CASSRSRDRVLETQYF.